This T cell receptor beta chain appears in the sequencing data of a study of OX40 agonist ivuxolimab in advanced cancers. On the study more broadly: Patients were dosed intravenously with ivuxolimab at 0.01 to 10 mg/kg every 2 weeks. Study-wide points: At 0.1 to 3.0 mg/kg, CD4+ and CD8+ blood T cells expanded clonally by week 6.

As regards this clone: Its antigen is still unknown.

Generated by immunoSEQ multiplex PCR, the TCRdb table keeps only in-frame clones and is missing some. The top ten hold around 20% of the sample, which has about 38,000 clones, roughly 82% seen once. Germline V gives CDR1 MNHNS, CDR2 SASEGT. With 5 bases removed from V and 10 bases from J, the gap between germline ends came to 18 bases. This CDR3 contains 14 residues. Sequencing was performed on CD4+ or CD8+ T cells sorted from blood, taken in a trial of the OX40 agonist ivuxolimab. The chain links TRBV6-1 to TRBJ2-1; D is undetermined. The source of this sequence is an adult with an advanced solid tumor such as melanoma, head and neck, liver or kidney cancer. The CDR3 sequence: CASSPQKPTTEQFF. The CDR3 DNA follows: TGTGCCAGCAGTCCCCAGAAGCCCACGACAGAGCAGTTCTTC.